Listed here are 17 T cell receptor beta chains from one sample, sequenced in a study of T cell repertoires in cytomegalovirus infection. One entry per CDR3 protein, called by TCRdb with MiXCR from the reads. The sample has around 200,000 distinct CDR3 sequences, roughly 15% seen once. What was sequenced was CD8+ T cells from PBMCs. Receptor source: a human donor in good health (CMV status not recorded). Some clones in this sample may be carry-over from other donors' samples.

The V and J genes are TRBV20-1 and TRBJ1-6; 11 bases fit TRBD1. V was pared by 6 bases and J by 0 bases, with 4 bases of the junction left unmatched. Looked up from germline, CDR1 is DFQATT and CDR2 is SNEGSKA (reference sequence). The CDR3 loop spans 16 amino acids. DNA for the CDR3: TGCAGTGCCAGGGACAGGGGGAGCTCCTATAATTCACCCCTCCACTTT. Its translation is CSARDRGSSYNSPLHF.

The chain is built from TRBV29-1 and TRBJ1-5; tentatively, D is TRBD1 (5 bases). CDR1 is SQVTM and CDR2 is ANQGSEA in the germline V gene. Trimming shortened V by 3 bases and J by 7 bases, and 13 bases separated the two germline ends. There are 13 residues in the CDR3. The CDR3 spells CSVDYGAGQPQHF. The CDR3 nucleotides are TGCAGCGTTGACTACGGGGCTGGGCAGCCCCAGCATTTT.

The rearrangement uses TRBV7-6 and TRBJ1-1; D ambiguous. Trimming shortened V by 6 bases and J by 8 bases, and 10 bases separated the two germline ends. The CDR3 has 11 amino acids. Germline lookup yields CDR1 SGHVS and CDR2 FNYEAQ. The CDR3 loop is CASRDRLEAFF. DNA of the CDR3: TGTGCCAGCAGGGACCGGTTGGAAGCTTTCTTT. Full variable domain (missing parts from reference TRBV7-6 and TRBJ1-1): GAGVSQSPRYKVTKRGQDVALRCDPISGHVSLYWYRQALGQGPEFLTYFNYEAQQDKSGLPNDRFSAERPEGSISTLTIQRTEQRDSAMYRCASRDRLEAFFGQGTRLTVV.

This chain connects TRBV4-1 to TRBJ2-2, with TRBD2 as a possible D gene (6 bases). The germline V gene encodes CDR1 MGHRA and CDR2 YSYEKL. The CDR3 runs to 14 residues. Trimming left V 3 bases short and J 6 bases short, with 11 bases between. The CDR3 bases are TGCGCCAGCAGCCACCTCGGGGGACCCGGGGAGCTGTTTTTT. Encoded protein: CASSHLGGPGELFF.

This clonotype came up a few times. The CDR3 DNA reads TGTGCCAGCAGTGAGGGAAGCATTGGGGGCTACACCTTC. This translates into CASSEGSIGGYTF. The V and J genes are TRBV28 and TRBJ1-2; D is ambiguous. CDR3 length: 13 amino acids. Per germline, CDR1 MDHEN and CDR2 SYDVKM. Trimming took off 5 bases at V and 8 bases at J, with 15 bases between the two ends.

This clonotype has a handful of counts. V and J are TRBV6-2 or TRBV6-3 and TRBJ1-5, with D possibly TRBD1 on 6 matching bases. The length of the CDR3 is 14 residues. Germline CDR1 and CDR2: MNHEY and SVGEGT. Trimming removed 5 bases at V and 3 bases at J, with 11 bases between. The CDR3 DNA is TGTGCCAGCAGTCTTCAGGGGCTCAATCAGCCCCAGCATTTT. Translating gives CASSLQGLNQPQHF.

The table lists this clonotype with a few counts. The V and J genes are TRBV5-6 and TRBJ2-1; TRBD2 is a possible D gene (6 bases). This CDR3 is 19 amino acids long. The V end lost 3 bases, the J end lost 0 bases, and 22 bases lay between the germline ends. Germline CDR1 SGHDT, CDR2 YYEEEE. CDR3 residues: CASSSGTFLFSSSYNEQFF. In DNA form, the CDR3 reads TGTGCCAGCAGCTCCGGGACTTTCCTTTTCTCAAGCTCCTACAATGAGCAGTTCTTC. The entire variable domain, with the rest obtained from reference TRBV5-6 and TRBJ2-1, is as follows: DAGVTQSPTHLIKTRGQQVTLRCSPKSGHDTVSWYQQALGQGPQFIFQYYEEEERQRGNFPDRFSGHQFPNYSSELNVNALLLGDSALYLCASSSGTFLFSSSYNEQFFGPGTRLTVL.

The chain combines TRBV6-5 with TRBJ2-2, with 13 bases fitting TRBD2. The CDR3 loop spans 16 amino acids. V shed 6 bases and J 6 bases; nucleotides not matched to a gene: 7. Germline-derived CDR1 and CDR2 are MNHEY and SVGAGI. CDR3 in amino acids: CASRSTGTSGAGELFF. For the CDR3, the DNA is TGTGCCAGCAGGTCCACCGGGACTAGCGGGGCCGGGGAGCTGTTTTTT.

This sequence joins TRBV28 and TRBJ1-3, with D perhaps matching TRBD1 (5 bases). Looked up from germline, CDR1 is MDHEN and CDR2 is SYDVKM. The CDR3 extends over 14 amino acids. V lost 5 bases and J 8 bases, leaving 16 bases between the germline ends. The CDR3 DNA reads TGTGCCAGCAGTACTCTCGGGGCAGGAGACACCATATATTTT. Amino acids: CASSTLGAGDTIYF. Using reference TRBV28 and TRBJ1-3 for the parts outside the CDR3, the full variable domain is DVKVTQSSRYLVKRTGEKVFLECVQDMDHENMFWYRQDPGLGLRLIYFSYDVKMKEKGDIPEGYSVSREKKERFSLILESASTNQTSMYLCASSTLGAGDTIYFGEGSWLTVV.

The V call is TRBV7-9, the J call TRBJ2-3, with D possibly being TRBD2 (7 bases). This CDR3 has 15 amino acids. Trimming removed 5 bases at V and 3 bases at J, with 15 bases between. CDR1 SEHNR and CDR2 FQNEAQ come from the germline V gene (reference sequence). The DNA for the CDR3 is TGTGCCAGCAGCCCCCCGGGGGGCGAAACAGATACGCAGTATTTT. Protein product: CASSPPGGETDTQYF.

In its sample, this clonotype was seen a few times. The V and J genes are TRBV4-2 and TRBJ2-5; D call uncertain. V was pared by 0 bases and J by 4 bases, with 6 bases between. Germline V gene lookup returns CDR1 LGHNA and CDR2 YNFKEQ. CDR3 length equals 13 residues. CDR3 region: CASSQDIIETQYF. CDR3 nucleotides: TGTGCCAGCAGCCAAGATATTATAGAGACCCAGTACTTC.

Points on this clonotype: One end of the junction varies from germline; a read error may be responsible. The V gene is TRBV13, the J gene TRBJ2-7; no firm D call. Germline-derived CDR1 and CDR2 are PRHDT and FYEKMQ (reference sequence). This CDR3 has 16 amino acids. The CDR3 sequence: CASSPRLDGSSYEQCF. The CDR3 DNA reads TGTGCCAGCAGCCCCCGGTTGGACGGAAGCTCCTACGAGCAGTGCTTC.

This clonotype has a handful of counts. The gene calls are TRBV7-6 and TRBJ2-7, with 12 bases lining up with TRBD2. The trim removed 5 bases at V and 5 bases at J, leaving 7 bases unmatched. This CDR3 region has 15 residues. CDR1 is SGHVS, CDR2 FNYEAQ, per germline. CDR3 residues: CASSPSGGAWNEQYF. The CDR3 nucleotides are TGTGCCAGCAGCCCTAGCGGGGGGGCCTGGAACGAGCAGTACTTC.

The chain has TRBV15 and TRBJ1-5; possibly TRBD1 for D (6 bases). The CDR3 sequence is 19 residues long. Germline-derived CDR1 and CDR2 are LNHNV and YYDKDF (reference sequence). V was clipped by 0 bases and J by 3 bases, with 21 bases between them. The CDR3 DNA follows: TGTGCCACCAGCAGAGATCACAGGGACTGGCAGACGCTCAATCAGCCCCAGCATTTT. Amino acid sequence: CATSRDHRDWQTLNQPQHF. The variable domain in full, with the rest retrieved from reference TRBV15 and TRBJ1-5, is DAMVIQNPRYQVTQFGKPVTLSCSQTLNHNVMYWYQQKSSQAPKLLFHYYDKDFNNEADTPDNFQSRRPNTSFCFLDIRSPGLGDTAMYLCATSRDHRDWQTLNQPQHFGDGTRLSIL.

This clonotype appeared a few times. The chain links TRBV29-1 to TRBJ2-3, with D uncertain. Germline V CDR1 and CDR2: SQVTM, ANQGSEA. The CDR3 loop spans 16 amino acids. Trimming took off 2 bases at V and 4 bases at J, with 19 bases between the two ends. CDR3 in DNA: TGCAGCGTTGAAATCCACGGCCAGGTTAGGCCAGATACGCAGTATTTT. It translates to CSVEIHGQVRPDTQYF.

This clonotype came up a few times. The V gene is TRBV9, the J gene TRBJ2-3; D might be TRBD2 (6 bases). Germline V CDR1 and CDR2: SGDLS, YYNGEE. V was clipped by 5 bases and J by 0 bases, with 13 bases between them. This CDR3 is built from 15 residues. Written as DNA, the CDR3 is TGTGCCAGCAGTACCTCCGGGACTAGCACAGATACGCAGTATTTT. Its protein is CASSTSGTSTDTQYF.

Many counts were recorded for this clonotype. The chain carries TRBV7-2 and TRBJ1-5; D gene unclear. The V end lost 3 bases, the J end lost 1 base, and 7 bases lay between the germline ends. This CDR3 has 14 residues. From germline, CDR1 is SGHTA and CDR2 FQGNSA. The CDR3 loop reads CASSLPGSNQPQHF. The CDR3 DNA sequence: TGTGCCAGCAGCTTGCCCGGGAGCAATCAGCCCCAGCATTTT.